Following are 20 T cell receptor beta chains from one sample sequenced in a study of shared clonotypes between healthy human individuals (dated by TCRdb to about 2020). CD8 naive samples were CD45RO-negative cells positively selected for CCR7, giving a CD45RA+CCR7+ population that excluded TemRA cells. The method was the immunoSEQ multiplex PCR assay. This immuneACCESS table, as held by TCRdb, lists in-frame sequences with V and J called but not all clones. Of the missing ones, under half trace to an unresolved V gene in checked studies; the others have no known cause. The sample table holds around 1.9 million clones, of which 90% to 95% were seen once. The ten most abundant clones make up approximately 1.7% of the sample. Sequenced: naive CD8+ T cells from PBMCs. The cell subset or site tag for this specimen amounts to: CD45RA+CCR7+. These receptors were collected from a man younger than 35 in good health. Some clones in this sample may be carry-over from other donors' samples.

The chain is built from TRBV7-3 and TRBJ2-1; D is perhaps TRBD2 (5 bases). With 2 bases removed from V and 2 bases from J, the gap between germline ends came to 10 bases. CDR1 is SGHTA and CDR2 is FQGTGA in the germline V gene. This CDR3 has 15 amino acids. CDR3 sequence: CASSLVGSPYNEQFF. The DNA for the CDR3 is TGTGCCAGCAGCTTAGTGGGGAGTCCCTACAATGAGCAGTTCTTC.

The chain combines TRBV5-5 with TRBJ2-1; TRBD2 matches at 16 bases. Trimming at V came to 4 bases and at J to 0 bases, leaving 10 bases not matched to a gene. Germline V lookup: CDR1 SGHKS, CDR2 YYEKEE (reference sequence). This CDR3 is 20 amino acids long. The DNA of the CDR3 is TGTGCCAGCAGCCATCCCACGGGACTAGCGGGAGGGCCCTCCTACAATGAGCAGTTCTTC. Translated, it gives CASSHPTGLAGGPSYNEQFF. Full variable domain (remainder filled in from reference TRBV5-5 and TRBJ2-1): DAGVTQSPTHLIKTRGQQVTLRCSPISGHKSVSWYQQVLGQGPQFIFQYYEKEERGRGNFPDRFSARQFPNYSSELNVNALLLGDSALYLCASSHPTGLAGGPSYNEQFFGPGTRLTVL.

This chain links TRBV7-9 with TRBJ2-1; tentatively, D is TRBD1 or TRBD2 (5 bases each). This CDR3 is 15 amino acids long. V lost 5 bases and J 8 bases, leaving 19 bases between the germline ends. Looked up from germline, CDR1 is SEHNR and CDR2 is FQNEAQ (reference sequence). CDR3 bases: TGTGCCAGCAGCACAACCGGGACCCCCAGGGATGAGCAGTTCTTC. It translates to CASSTTGTPRDEQFF.

The chain uses TRBV19 and TRBJ1-4; D is ambiguous. Germline CDR1 and CDR2: LNHDA and SQIVND (reference sequence). This CDR3 has 15 residues. The V gene lost 3 bases and the J gene lost 4 bases, with 12 bases spanning the gap. The CDR3 sequence: CASSMDAGINEKLFF. Written as DNA, the CDR3 is TGTGCCAGTAGTATGGACGCGGGCATTAATGAAAAACTGTTTTTT.

CDR3 nucleotides: TGCGCCAGCAGCCCCCCTATCGCAAGGGTTGGCGAGCAGTACTTC. Translating gives CASSPPIARVGEQYF. The rearrangement links TRBV5-1 to TRBJ2-7; D remains unclear. The CDR3 consists of 15 residues. With 4 bases removed from V and 6 bases from J, the gap between germline ends came to 20 bases. From germline, CDR1 is SGHRS and CDR2 YFSETQ.

The V gene is TRBV28, the J gene TRBJ2-1, with 10 bases that match TRBD2. From germline, CDR1 is MDHEN and CDR2 SYDVKM. Trimming at V came to 7 bases and at J to 8 bases, leaving 14 bases not matched to a gene. This CDR3 has 16 residues. CDR3 sequence: CASILAGERLFHEQFF. In DNA, the CDR3 is TGTGCCAGCATCCTAGCGGGAGAGAGGCTTTTTCATGAGCAGTTCTTC.

In its sample, this clone was seen a few times. V gene TRBV9 combines with J gene TRBJ1-1; a weak D match, TRBD1 (6 bases). The germline V and J ends were trimmed by 6 bases and 1 base, with 10 bases remaining between them. The CDR3 length is 13 residues. CDR1 is SGDLS and CDR2 is YYNGEE in the germline V gene. The CDR3 is CASTQGGNTEAFF. CDR3 nucleotide sequence: TGTGCCAGCACCCAAGGGGGGAACACTGAAGCTTTCTTT.

This clone was picked up a small number of times. V is TRBV28 and J is TRBJ1-1; D is undetermined. Trimming removed 4 bases from V and 5 bases from J, with 8 bases in between. Germline-derived CDR1 and CDR2 are MDHEN and SYDVKM. There are 12 residues in the CDR3. The CDR3 sequence is CASSSLITEAFF. CDR3 in DNA: TGTGCCAGCAGTTCCCTAATTACTGAAGCTTTCTTT.

About this clone itself: Other DNA variants within this sample encode the same CDR3. The chain carries TRBV4-3 and TRBJ2-7; the D is unclear. Per the germline V gene, CDR1 is LGHNA and CDR2 is YSLEER. V was clipped by 0 bases and J by 0 bases, with 6 bases between them. The CDR3 is 14 residues long. The CDR3, as DNA: TGCGCCAGCAGCCAAGACTACCTCTCCTACGAGCAGTACTTC. Encoded protein: CASSQDYLSYEQYF.

The gene calls are TRBV28 and TRBJ1-5; possibly TRBD1 for D (6 bases). The CDR3 sequence is 17 residues long. The germline V gene has CDR1 MDHEN and CDR2 SYDVKM. Trimming took 6 bases from V and 4 from J, leaving 22 bases between them. The CDR3 is CASSQNPGQTLNQPQHF. As DNA, the CDR3 is TGTGCCAGCAGCCAAAACCCCGGACAGACCCTGAATCAGCCCCAGCATTTT.

The rearrangement joins TRBV5-6 to TRBJ1-2; TRBD1 agrees at 7 bases. This CDR3 is built from 15 residues. Germline lookup yields CDR1 SGHDT and CDR2 YYEEEE. V lost 1 base, J lost 5 bases, and 8 bases stayed unmatched. CDR3 in DNA: TGTGCCAGCAGCTTGTGGAGACAGGGATTATATGGCTACACCTTC. This sequence encodes CASSLWRQGLYGYTF. The variable domain in full, with the rest retrieved from reference TRBV5-6 and TRBJ1-2, is DAGVTQSPTHLIKTRGQQVTLRCSPKSGHDTVSWYQQALGQGPQFIFQYYEEEERQRGNFPDRFSGHQFPNYSSELNVNALLLGDSALYLCASSLWRQGLYGYTFGSGTRLTVV.

This chain uses TRBV2 with TRBJ1-2, with unresolved D. CDR1 and CDR2 (germline): SNHLY, FYNNEI. The V and J ends lost 1 base and 5 bases respectively, with 11 bases between them. The CDR3 covers 14 residues. CDR3 residues: CASSEGVRGYGYTF. In DNA, the CDR3 is TGTGCCAGCAGTGAAGGGGTGCGGGGTTATGGCTACACCTTC.

Comments on this clone: The conserved phenylalanine or tryptophan is not found at the CDR3 terminus, so this likely reflects a read error. The chain combines TRBV2 with TRBJ2-7; D is unresolved. Per the germline V gene, CDR1 is SNHLY and CDR2 is FYNNEI. CDR3 length: 11 residues. Trimming took off 0 bases at V and 3 bases at J, with 0 bases between the two ends. CDR3 sequence: CASSEAYEQYL. In DNA, the CDR3 is TGTGCCAGCAGTGAAGCCTACGAGCAGTACCTC.

The V gene is TRBV6-5, the J gene TRBJ2-1, with 7 bases matching TRBD1. The trim removed 0 bases at V and 8 bases at J, leaving 1 base unmatched. This CDR3 is 13 amino acids long. Germline V gene lookup returns CDR1 MNHEY and CDR2 SVGAGI. CDR3 coding DNA: TGTGCCAGCAGTTACTCGGGACAGTATGAGCAGTTCTTC. This gives the protein CASSYSGQYEQFF.

A note on this clone: This same CDR3 is encoded by further DNA sequences in the sample. V usage is TRBV7-2 and J usage is TRBJ2-1, with 9 nucleotides matching TRBD2. CDR1 SGHTA and CDR2 FQGNSA come from the germline V gene. There are 15 residues in the CDR3. V shed 2 bases and J 7 bases; nucleotides not matched to a gene: 6. CDR3 region: CASSLLAGGPNEQFF. The CDR3 DNA sequence: TGTGCCAGCAGCTTATTGGCGGGAGGGCCGAATGAGCAGTTCTTC.

V gene TRBV28 combines with J gene TRBJ2-7; no clear D. This CDR3 region has 10 residues. CDR1 is MDHEN and CDR2 is SYDVKM in the germline V gene. CDR3 in amino acids: CVSLESEQYF. The CDR3 nucleotides are TGTGTCAGTTTAGAGAGCGAGCAGTACTTC.

The rearrangement uses TRBV9 and TRBJ2-1; D gene unclear. V shed 0 bases and J shed 11 bases, with 12 bases lying between them. This CDR3 is 13 amino acids long. Per germline, CDR1 SGDLS and CDR2 YYNGEE. The CDR3 region has the DNA TGTGCCAGCAGCGTAGGCGCCGCCAGCAAGCAGTTCTTC. Protein: CASSVGAASKQFF.

The V and J genes are TRBV4-1 and TRBJ2-7; D gene uncertain. Germline CDR1 and CDR2: MGHRA and YSYEKL. Trimming shortened V by 0 bases and J by 2 bases, and 11 bases separated the two germline ends. This CDR3 spans 15 amino acids. The CDR3 reads CASSQETRTPYEQYF. CDR3 DNA: TGCGCCAGCAGCCAAGAGACGCGGACCCCCTACGAGCAGTACTTC.

The V call is TRBV7-2, the J call TRBJ2-7; D is unclear. Germline loops: CDR1 SGHTA, CDR2 FQGNSA. V lost 5 bases to trimming and J lost 0 bases, with 14 bases between them. The CDR3 length is 15 residues. The CDR3 nucleotides are TGTGCCAGCAGCCCGTCCGACCTCAGCTCCTACGAGCAGTACTTC. It is translated as CASSPSDLSSYEQYF.

This clone showed up just once. A much larger clone lies one base from this, so it may be a read error. The chain recombines TRBV28 with TRBJ2-6; D is uncertain. The CDR3 is made up of 15 amino acids. From germline, CDR1 is MDHEN and CDR2 SYDVKM. V was shortened by 3 bases and J by 0 bases, with 6 bases between the two germline ends. CDR3 nucleotide sequence: TGTGCCAGCAGTTTCTCGAGCTCTGGGGCCAACGTCCTGACTTTC. Protein sequence: CASSFSSSGANVLTF. The whole variable domain, filled in from reference TRBV28 and TRBJ2-6, reads DVKVTQSSRYLVKRTGEKVFLECVQDMDHENMFWYRQDPGLGLRLIYFSYDVKMKEKGDIPEGYSVSREKKERFSLILESASTNQTSMYLCASSFSSSGANVLTFGAGSRLTVL.